The present entry profiles one T cell receptor beta chain with its context. Its antigen is currently unknown. Stated time point: cycle 4 day 1 (C4D1), after 5 to 7 weeks of nivolumab. Following autologous stem cell transplantation, relapse occurred in every patient, and exposure to brentuximab vedotin varied. Best responses were complete response, partial response or progressive disease. The method was immunoSEQ multiplex PCR; TCRdb's version includes in-frame clones alone and lacks a portion of them. The sample has 100,000 to 120,000 clones; about 92% are singletons. This record comes from a study of PD-1 blockade in classical Hodgkin lymphoma. Study-level points and caveats: Only CD4+ TCR diversity, not CD8+, had risen significantly by C4D1. Reports described newly diagnosed patients as having lower baseline TCR diversity than healthy donors. Repertoire differences have undefined causes, possibly disease activity or prior therapy.

The CDR3 spans 17 residues. Looked up from germline, CDR1 is MNHNS and CDR2 is SASEGT. J lost 4 bases, V lost 4 bases, and 11 bases had no gene match. The specimen was peripheral blood mononuclear cells (PBMCs), collected before the fourth cycle of nivolumab. The clonotype comes from a human donor with classical Hodgkin lymphoma. This chain uses TRBV6-1 with TRBJ2-3; TRBD1 aligns across 10 bases. The CDR3 here is CASSAATGTGVPDTQYF. The CDR3 DNA sequence: TGTGCCAGCAGTGCCGCGACCGGGACAGGGGTGCCAGATACGCAGTATTTT.